Sequencing of this T cell receptor beta chain was carried out in a study of T-cell memory formation after mild COVID-19. Study-level results: Memory sampled before infection contained some responding clones, suggesting cross-reactive memory joined.

The authors produced TCR alpha and TCR beta cDNA libraries with sample barcodes and UMIs by 5'RACE using constant-segment primers. One entry per CDR3 protein results from TCRdb running MiXCR on the 5' RACE reads. The sample includes about 400,000 distinct CDR3 sequences, roughly a quarter of them seen just once. With respect to this clonotype: Its specificity is unknown.

This CDR3 comprises 14 residues. Between the trimmed V and J ends, which lost 3 bases and 4 bases, there was a span of 13 bases. This TCR was sampled from an adult woman who had mild COVID-19 (a few samples of this study predate the infection). Cell type and time point are not known. J is TRBJ2-7 and V is TRBV12-3 or TRBV12-4; D not certain. The material sequenced was PBMCs or a T cell subset sorted from them (not recorded which). The CDR3 DNA reads as TGTGCCAGCAGTTTCCGGGTCAGGAATTACGAGCAGTACTTC. This encodes CASSFRVRNYEQYF.